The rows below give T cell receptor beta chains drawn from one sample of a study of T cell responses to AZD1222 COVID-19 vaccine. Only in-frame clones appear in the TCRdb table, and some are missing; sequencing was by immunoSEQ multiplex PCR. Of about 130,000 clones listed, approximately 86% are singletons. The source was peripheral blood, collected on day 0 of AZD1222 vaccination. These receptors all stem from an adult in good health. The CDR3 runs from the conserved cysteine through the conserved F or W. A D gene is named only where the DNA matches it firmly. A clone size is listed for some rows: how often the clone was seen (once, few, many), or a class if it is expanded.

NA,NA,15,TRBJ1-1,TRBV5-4,CASSRGAERGTEAFF,TGTGCCAGCAGCAGGGGGGCTGAACGGGGAACTGAAGCTTTCTTT
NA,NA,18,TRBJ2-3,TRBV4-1,CASSTASMAGASTDTQYF,TGCGCCAGCAGCACGGCTTCGATGGCGGGGGCTTCCACAGATACGCAGTATTTT
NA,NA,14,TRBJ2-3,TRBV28,CASQGGGSTDTQYF,TGTGCCAGCCAAGGGGGGGGGAGCACAGATACGCAGTATTTT
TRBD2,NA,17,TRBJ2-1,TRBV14,CASSPRWGGLGTGEQFF,TGTGCCAGCAGCCCCCGTTGGGGGGGACTTGGGACGGGTGAGCAGTTCTTC
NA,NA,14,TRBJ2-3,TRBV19,CASSLRPEADTQYF,TGTGCCAGTAGCCTACGGCCAGAGGCAGATACGCAGTATTTT
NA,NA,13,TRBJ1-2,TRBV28,CASSLGINYGYTF,TGTGCCAGCAGTTTGGGTATTAACTATGGCTACACCTTC
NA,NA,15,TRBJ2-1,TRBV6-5,CASSSLFPSYNEQFF,TGTGCCAGCAGTTCTTTATTCCCCTCCTACAATGAGCAGTTCTTC
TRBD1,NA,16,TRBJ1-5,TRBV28,CASSLDRAYSNQPQHF,TGTGCCAGCAGTCTGGACAGGGCCTATAGCAATCAGCCCCAGCATTTT
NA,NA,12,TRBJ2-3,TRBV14,CASSPFADTQYF,TGTGCCAGCAGTCCCTTTGCAGATACGCAGTATTTT
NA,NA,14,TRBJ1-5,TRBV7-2,CASSPGNGHQPQHF,TGTGCCAGCAGCCCAGGGAACGGGCATCAGCCCCAGCATTTT
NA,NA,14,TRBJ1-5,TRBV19,CASSIRDNNQPQHF,TGTGCCAGTAGTATAAGGGACAATAATCAGCCCCAGCATTTT
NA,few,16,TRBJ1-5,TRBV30,CAWSVRGRGRNQPQHF,TGTGCCTGGAGTGTACGAGGGCGCGGGCGCAATCAGCCCCAGCATTTT
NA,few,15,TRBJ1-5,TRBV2,CASSEEQGGNQPQHF,TGTGCCAGCAGTGAAGAGCAGGGTGGCAATCAGCCCCAGCATTTT
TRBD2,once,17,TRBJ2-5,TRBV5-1,CASSLFRLAPAVVAQYF,TGCGCCAGCAGCTTGTTCCGACTAGCGCCCGCCGTGGTGGCCCAGTACTTC
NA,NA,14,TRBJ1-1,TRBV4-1,CASSQVGANTEAFF,TGCGCCAGCAGCCAAGTCGGGGCGAACACTGAAGCTTTCTTT
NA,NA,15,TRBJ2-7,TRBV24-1,CATSDTGPLIYEQYF,TGTGCCACCAGTGATACCGGGCCTTTAATCTACGAGCAGTACTTC
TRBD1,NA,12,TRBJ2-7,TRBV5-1,CASGQGAYEQYF,TGCGCCAGCGGACAGGGGGCCTACGAGCAGTACTTC
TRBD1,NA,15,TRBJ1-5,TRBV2,CASRGYTGVDQPQHF,TGTGCCAGCAGGGGGTATACAGGGGTTGATCAGCCCCAGCATTTT